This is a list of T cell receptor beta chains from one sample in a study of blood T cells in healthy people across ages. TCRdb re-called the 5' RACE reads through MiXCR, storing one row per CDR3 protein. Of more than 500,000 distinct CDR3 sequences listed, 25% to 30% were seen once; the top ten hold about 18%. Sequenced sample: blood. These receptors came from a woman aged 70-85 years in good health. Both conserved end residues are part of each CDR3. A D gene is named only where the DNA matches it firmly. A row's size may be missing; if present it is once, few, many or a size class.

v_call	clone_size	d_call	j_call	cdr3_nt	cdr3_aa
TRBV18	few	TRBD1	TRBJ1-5	TGTGCCAGCTCTCCTCAGGGGGCGAGCAATCAGCCCCAGCATTTT	CASSPQGASNQPQHF
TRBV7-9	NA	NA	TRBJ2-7	TGTGCCAGCAGCTTAGGAGCGGTAAGCTCCTACGAGCAGTACTTC	CASSLGAVSSYEQYF
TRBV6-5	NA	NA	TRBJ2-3	TGTGCCAGCAGTTACGGGGAGGGGCAGGGGCCGATGACAGATGCGCAGTATTTT	CASSYGEGQGPMTDAQYF
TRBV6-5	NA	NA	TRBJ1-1	TGTGCCAGCAGGGACGTTGCTAATACTGAAGCTTTCTTT	CASRDVANTEAFF
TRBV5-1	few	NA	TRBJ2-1	TGCACCAGCAGCTCCATATACGGGGATGAGCAGCTCTTC	CTSSSIYGDEQLF
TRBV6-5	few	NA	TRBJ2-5	TGTGCCAGCAGTTACTCGGGACGATCCTACTTC	CASSYSGRSYF
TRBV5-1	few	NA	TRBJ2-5	TGCGCCAGCAGCCTGGACGCGGAGCAGTACTTC	CASSLDAEQYF
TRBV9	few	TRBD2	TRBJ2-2	TGTGCCAGCAGCGGACTAGCGGGGGGACGGGCTGAGACCGGGGAGCTGTTTTTT	CASSGLAGGRAETGELFF
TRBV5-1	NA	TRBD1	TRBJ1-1	TGCGCCAGCAGCTTGTATAGGACAGGGGCCACTGAAGCTTTCTTT	CASSLYRTGATEAFF
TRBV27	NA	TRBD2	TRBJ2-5	TGTGCCAGCAGGCGGACTAGCGGGGGGCAGCAGTACTTC	CASRRTSGGQQYF
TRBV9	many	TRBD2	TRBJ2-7	TGTGCCAGCAGCGTAGCTGCGGGGGGGACGACCTACGAGCAGTACTTC	CASSVAAGGTTYEQYF
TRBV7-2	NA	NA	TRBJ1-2	TGTGCCAGCAGTTTACTAATCCGGGACTCTGGCCACACCTTC	CASSLLIRDSGHTF
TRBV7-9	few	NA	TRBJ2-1	TGTGCCAGCAGCTATCTAGGAAGGGGGGAGCAGTTCTTC	CASSYLGRGEQFF
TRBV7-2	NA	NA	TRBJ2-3	TGTGCCAGCAGCTTTAGGGCTAGCGTCCTCACAGATACGCAGTATTTT	CASSFRASVLTDTQYF
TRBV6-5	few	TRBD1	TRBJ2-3	TGTGCCAGCAGTTACTCGACAGGGCATACGCAGTATTTT	CASSYSTGHTQYF
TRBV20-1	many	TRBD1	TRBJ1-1	TGCAGTGCTAAGGACAGGGTCACTGAAGCTTTCTTT	CSAKDRVTEAFF
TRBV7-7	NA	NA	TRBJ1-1	TGTGCTAGCAGTACGACCCCCGTCGCTGAAGCTTTCTTT	CASSTTPVAEAFF
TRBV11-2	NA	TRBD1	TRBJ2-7	TGTGCCAGCAGCTTAGTACAGGGGCCGCGATTCGGCAAGCAGTACTTC	CASSLVQGPRFGKQYF
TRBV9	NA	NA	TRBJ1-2	TGTACCGGCAGCGTAGAAATCTATGGAGGCCACACCTTC	CTGSVEIYGGHTF
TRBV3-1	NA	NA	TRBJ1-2	TGTGCCAGCAGCCAAGAGAGGGGCACAGCTAGATATGGCTACACCTTC	CASSQERGTARYGYTF
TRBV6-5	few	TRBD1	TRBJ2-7	TGTGCCAGCAGTCCGACAGGGTCCCACGAGCAGTACTTC	CASSPTGSHEQYF
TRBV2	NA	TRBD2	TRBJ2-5	TGTGCCAGCAGTGGGAGCGGGGATTCGGAGACCCAGTACTTC	CASSGSGDSETQYF
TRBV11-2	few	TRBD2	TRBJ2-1	TGTGCCAGCAGCTTAATCCTCGGACTAGCCCATGAGCAGTTCTTC	CASSLILGLAHEQFF
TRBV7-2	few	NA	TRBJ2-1	TGTGCCAGCAGCTTAGCGGGGGACCCCTACAATGAGCAGTTCTTC	CASSLAGDPYNEQFF
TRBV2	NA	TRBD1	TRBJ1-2	TGTGCCATTGGACAGGGGGAATATGGCTACACCTTC	CAIGQGEYGYTF
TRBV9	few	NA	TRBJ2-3	TGTGCCAGCAGCTTTCTACTAGCAGATACGCAGTATTTT	CASSFLLADTQYF
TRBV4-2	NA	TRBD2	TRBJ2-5	TGTGCCAGCAGCCAAGCGTCTAGCGGCCAAGAGACCCAGTACTTC	CASSQASSGQETQYF